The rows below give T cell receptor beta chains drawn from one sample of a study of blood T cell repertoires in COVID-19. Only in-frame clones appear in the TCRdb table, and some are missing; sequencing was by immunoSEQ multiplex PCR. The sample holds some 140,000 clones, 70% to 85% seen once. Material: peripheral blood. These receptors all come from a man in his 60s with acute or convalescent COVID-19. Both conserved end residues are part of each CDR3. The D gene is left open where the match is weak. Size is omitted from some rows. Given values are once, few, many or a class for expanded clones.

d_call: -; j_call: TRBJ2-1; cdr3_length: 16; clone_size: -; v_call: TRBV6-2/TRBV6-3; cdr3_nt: TGTGCCAGCAGCAGGCCCACAGGGAGCTCCTACAATGAGCAGTTCTTC; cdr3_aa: CASSRPTGSSYNEQFF
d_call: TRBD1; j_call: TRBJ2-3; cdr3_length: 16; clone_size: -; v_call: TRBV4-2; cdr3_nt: TGTGCCAGCAGCCAAGGCGCCGGGACAGGGGAATATACGCAGTATTTT; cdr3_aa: CASSQGAGTGEYTQYF
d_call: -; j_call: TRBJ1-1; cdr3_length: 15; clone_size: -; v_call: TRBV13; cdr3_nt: TGTGCCAGCAGCTTGAGGGGGAACATGAACACTGAAGCTTTCTTT; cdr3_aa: CASSLRGNMNTEAFF
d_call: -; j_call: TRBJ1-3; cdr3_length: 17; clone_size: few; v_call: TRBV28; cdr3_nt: TGTGCCAGCAGTTTATTAGGACAGTCTTCCTCTGGAAACACCATATATTTT; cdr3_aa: CASSLLGQSSSGNTIYF
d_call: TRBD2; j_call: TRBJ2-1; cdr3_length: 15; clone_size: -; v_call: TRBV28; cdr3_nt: TGTGCCAGCAGCCTAACTAGCGGGAACTACAATGAGCAGTTCTTC; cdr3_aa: CASSLTSGNYNEQFF
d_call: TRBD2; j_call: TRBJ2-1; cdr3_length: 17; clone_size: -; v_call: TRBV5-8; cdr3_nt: TGTGCCAGCAGCCCGGGGACTAGCGGGATTTTTTACAATGAGCAGTTCTTC; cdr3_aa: CASSPGTSGIFYNEQFF
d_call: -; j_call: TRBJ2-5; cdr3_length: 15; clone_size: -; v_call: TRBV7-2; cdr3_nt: TGTGCCAGCAGCGTAGCCGGAGTGGGGGGTGAGACCCAGTACTTC; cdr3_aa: CASSVAGVGGETQYF
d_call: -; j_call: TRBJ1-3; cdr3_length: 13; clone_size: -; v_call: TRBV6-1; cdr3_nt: TGTGCCAGCAGCCGCCGGTCTGGAAACACCATATATTTT; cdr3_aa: CASSRRSGNTIYF
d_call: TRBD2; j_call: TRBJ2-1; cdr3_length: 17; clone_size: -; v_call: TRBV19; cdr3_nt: TGTGCCAGTAGTATTAGACAGGGACTAGCGGGAGTTGGTGAGCAGTTCTTC; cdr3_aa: CASSIRQGLAGVGEQFF
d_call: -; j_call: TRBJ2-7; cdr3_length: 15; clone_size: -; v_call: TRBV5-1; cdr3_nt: TGCGCCAGCAGCTTGGGACTGGACAGCTCCTACGAGCAGTACTTC; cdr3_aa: CASSLGLDSSYEQYF
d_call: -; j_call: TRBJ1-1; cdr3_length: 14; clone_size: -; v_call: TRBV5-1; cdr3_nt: TGCGCCAGCAGTATGGGAGGATTGAACACTGAAGCTTTCTTT; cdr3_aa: CASSMGGLNTEAFF
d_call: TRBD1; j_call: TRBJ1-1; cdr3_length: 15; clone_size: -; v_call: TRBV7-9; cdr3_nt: TGTGCCAGCAGACTACGGGACAGTTTGAACACTGAAGCTTTCTTT; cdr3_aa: CASRLRDSLNTEAFF
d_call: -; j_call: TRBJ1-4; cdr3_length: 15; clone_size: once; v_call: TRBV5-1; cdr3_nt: TGCGCCAGCAGCTTGGAGGGACTGAGTAATGAAAAACTGTTTTTT; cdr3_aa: CASSLEGLSNEKLFF
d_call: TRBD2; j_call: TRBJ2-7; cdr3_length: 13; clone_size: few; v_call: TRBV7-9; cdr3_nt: TGTGCCAGCAGCTTACGTAGCGGGAGAGAGCAGTACTTC; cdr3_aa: CASSLRSGREQYF
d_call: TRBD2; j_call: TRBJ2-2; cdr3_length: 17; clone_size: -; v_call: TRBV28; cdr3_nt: TGTGCCAGCAGTTTGTCGGGAGGTGTTCGGAACACCGGGGAGCTGTTTTTT; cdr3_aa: CASSLSGGVRNTGELFF
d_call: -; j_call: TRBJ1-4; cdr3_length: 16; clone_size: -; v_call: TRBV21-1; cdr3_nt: TGTGCCAGCAGCGGGGCCCGACAGGTCTCTAATGAAAAACTGTTTTTT; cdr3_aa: CASSGARQVSNEKLFF
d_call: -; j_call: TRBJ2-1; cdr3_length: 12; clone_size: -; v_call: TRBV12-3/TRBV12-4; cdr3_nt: TGTGCCAGCAGAGGAGGGGTGGGTGAGCAGTTCTTC; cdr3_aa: CASRGGVGEQFF
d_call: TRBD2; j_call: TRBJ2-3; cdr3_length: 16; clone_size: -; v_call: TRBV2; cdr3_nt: TGTGCCAGCAGTGCACTAGCGGGCCCCTGGGGAGATACGCAGTATTTT; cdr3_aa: CASSALAGPWGDTQYF
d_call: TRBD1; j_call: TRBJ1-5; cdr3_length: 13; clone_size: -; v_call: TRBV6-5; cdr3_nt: TGTGCCAGTGGGACAGGGTTAGGTCAGCCCCAGCATTTT; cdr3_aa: CASGTGLGQPQHF
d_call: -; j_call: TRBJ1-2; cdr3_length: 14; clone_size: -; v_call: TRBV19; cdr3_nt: TGTGCCAGTAGACCTGACCCCGAGGGTATGGGCTACACCTTC; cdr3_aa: CASRPDPEGMGYTF
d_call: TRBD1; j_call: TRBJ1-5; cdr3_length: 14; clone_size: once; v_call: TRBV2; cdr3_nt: TGTGCCAGCAGCGAGACAGGGGGCAATCAGCCCCAGCATTTT; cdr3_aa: CASSETGGNQPQHF
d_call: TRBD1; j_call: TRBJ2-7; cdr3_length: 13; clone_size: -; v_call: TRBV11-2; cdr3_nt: TGTGCCAGCAGCTTGGGACAGTTCTACGAGCAGTACTTC; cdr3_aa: CASSLGQFYEQYF
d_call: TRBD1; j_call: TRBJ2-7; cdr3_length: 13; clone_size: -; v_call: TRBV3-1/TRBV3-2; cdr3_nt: TGTGCCAGCAGCCATGGGGACAGCTCCGGCCAGTACTTC; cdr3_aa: CASSHGDSSGQYF
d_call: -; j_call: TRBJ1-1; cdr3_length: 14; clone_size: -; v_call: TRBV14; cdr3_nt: TGTGCCAGCAGCCAAGTCGCAGGGCGGACTGAAGCTTTCTTT; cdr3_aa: CASSQVAGRTEAFF
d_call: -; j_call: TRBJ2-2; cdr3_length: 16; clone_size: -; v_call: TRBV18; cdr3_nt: TGTGCCAGCTCACCACCAGTCAGGGGAAACACCGGGGAGCTGTTTTTT; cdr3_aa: CASSPPVRGNTGELFF
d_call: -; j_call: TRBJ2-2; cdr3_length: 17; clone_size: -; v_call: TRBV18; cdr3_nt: TGTGCCAGCTCACCACGAAGGACTATCCCTTTCACCGGGGAGCTGTTTTTT; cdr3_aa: CASSPRRTIPFTGELFF
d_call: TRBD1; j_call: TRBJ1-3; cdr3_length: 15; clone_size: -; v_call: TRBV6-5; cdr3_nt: TGTGCCAGCAGTTACTCACAGGGGTCTGGAAACACCATATATTTT; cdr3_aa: CASSYSQGSGNTIYF
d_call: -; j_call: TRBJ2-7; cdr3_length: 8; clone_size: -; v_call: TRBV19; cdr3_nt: TGTGCCAACACCCGGCAGTACTTC; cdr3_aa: CANTRQYF
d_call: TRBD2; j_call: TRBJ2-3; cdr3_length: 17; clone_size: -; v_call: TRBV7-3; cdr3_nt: TGTGCCAGCAGCCTTGGACTAGCGGGAGGGCCAGGGGATACGCAGTATTTT; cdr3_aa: CASSLGLAGGPGDTQYF
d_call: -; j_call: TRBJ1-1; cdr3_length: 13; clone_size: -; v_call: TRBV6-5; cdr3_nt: TGTGCCAGCAGCCCGGGAGTCAACACTGAAGCTTTCTTT; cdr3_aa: CASSPGVNTEAFF
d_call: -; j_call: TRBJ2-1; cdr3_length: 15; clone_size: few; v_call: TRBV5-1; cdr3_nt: TGCGCCAGCAGCTTACAGGCAACCCTCTACAATGAGCAGTTCTTC; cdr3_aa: CASSLQATLYNEQFF
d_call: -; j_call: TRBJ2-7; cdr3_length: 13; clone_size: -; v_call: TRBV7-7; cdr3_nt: TGTGCTAGCAGCTTAGGACCGGGGGACGAGCAGTACTTC; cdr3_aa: CASSLGPGDEQYF
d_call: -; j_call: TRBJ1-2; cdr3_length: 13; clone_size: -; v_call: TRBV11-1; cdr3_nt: TGTGCCAGCAGCCCTTATGTTGAGGGTGGCTACACCTTC; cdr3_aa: CASSPYVEGGYTF
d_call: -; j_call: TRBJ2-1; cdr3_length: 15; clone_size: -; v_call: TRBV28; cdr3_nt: TGTGCCAGCAGTTTTGTGGGAGGTAACTACAATGAGCAGTTCTTC; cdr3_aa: CASSFVGGNYNEQFF
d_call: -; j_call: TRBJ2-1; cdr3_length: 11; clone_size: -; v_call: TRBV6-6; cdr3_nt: TGTGCCAGCGCTTGGGGGGATGAGCAGTTCTTC; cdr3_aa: CASAWGDEQFF
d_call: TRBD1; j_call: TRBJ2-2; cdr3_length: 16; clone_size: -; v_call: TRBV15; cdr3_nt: TGTGCCACCAGCAGGAGACAGGGTAGTTTGGCCGGGGAGCTGTTTTTT; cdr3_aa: CATSRRQGSLAGELFF
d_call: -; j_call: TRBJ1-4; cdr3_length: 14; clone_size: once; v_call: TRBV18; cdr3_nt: TGTGCCACCCAATCGGGGGCAACTAATGAAAAACTGTTTTTT; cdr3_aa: CATQSGATNEKLFF
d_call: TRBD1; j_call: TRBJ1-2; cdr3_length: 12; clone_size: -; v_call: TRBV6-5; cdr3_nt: TGTGCCAGCAGTAGACAGGGGTATGGCTACACCTTC; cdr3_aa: CASSRQGYGYTF
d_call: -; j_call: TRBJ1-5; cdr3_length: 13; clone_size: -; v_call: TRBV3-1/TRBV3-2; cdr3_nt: TGTGCCAGCAGCCAACAGGTGAATCAGCCCCAGCATTTT; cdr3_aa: CASSQQVNQPQHF
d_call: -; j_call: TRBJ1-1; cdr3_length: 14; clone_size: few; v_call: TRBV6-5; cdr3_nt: TGTGCCAGCAGTTACTCCACACAGACAGGTGAAGCTTTCTTT; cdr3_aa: CASSYSTQTGEAFF
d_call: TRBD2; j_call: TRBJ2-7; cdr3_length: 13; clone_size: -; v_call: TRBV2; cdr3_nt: TGTGCCAGCAGTGGGGGACTAGTTGTCGAGCAGTACTTC; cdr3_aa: CASSGGLVVEQYF
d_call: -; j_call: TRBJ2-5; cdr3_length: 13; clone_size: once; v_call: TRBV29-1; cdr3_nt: TGCAGCGTTGAAGGACTGCCTCAAGAGACCCAGTACTTC; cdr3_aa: CSVEGLPQETQYF
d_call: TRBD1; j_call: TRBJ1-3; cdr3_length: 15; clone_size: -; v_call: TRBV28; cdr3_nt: TGTGCCAGCACCCTCAGGGGGCTATCTGGAAACACCATATATTTT; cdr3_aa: CASTLRGLSGNTIYF
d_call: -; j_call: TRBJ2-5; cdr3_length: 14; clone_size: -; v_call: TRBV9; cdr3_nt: TGTGCCAGCAGCGTCGGGACTTTTCAAGAGACCCAGTACTTC; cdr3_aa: CASSVGTFQETQYF
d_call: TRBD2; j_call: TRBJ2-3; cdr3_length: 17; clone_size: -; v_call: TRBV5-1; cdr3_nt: TGCGCCAGCAGCCCCGCGGGGCTAGCGGGAATCGCAGATACGCAGTATTTT; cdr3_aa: CASSPAGLAGIADTQYF
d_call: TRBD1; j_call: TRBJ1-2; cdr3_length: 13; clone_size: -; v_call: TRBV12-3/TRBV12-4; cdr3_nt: TGTGCCAGCAGCCCAGGACAGGGACGCGGCTACACCTTC; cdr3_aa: CASSPGQGRGYTF
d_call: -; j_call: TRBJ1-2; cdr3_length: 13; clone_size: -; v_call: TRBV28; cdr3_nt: TGTGCCAGCGTTCCGGGACTGACCTATGGCTACACCTTC; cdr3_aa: CASVPGLTYGYTF
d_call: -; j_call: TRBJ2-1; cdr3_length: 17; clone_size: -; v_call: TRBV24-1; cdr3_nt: TGTGCCACCAGTGTTGGGACTGGAAAGAGCTCCTACAATGAGCAGTTCTTC; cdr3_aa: CATSVGTGKSSYNEQFF
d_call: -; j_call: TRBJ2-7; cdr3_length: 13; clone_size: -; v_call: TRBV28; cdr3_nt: TGTGCCAGCAACGTGGCAGGTGCACACGAGCAGTACTTC; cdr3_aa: CASNVAGAHEQYF
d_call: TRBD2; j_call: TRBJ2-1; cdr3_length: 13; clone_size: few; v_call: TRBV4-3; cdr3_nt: TGCGCCAGCAGCCACGGACTAGCGAGTGAGCAGTTCTTC; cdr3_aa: CASSHGLASEQFF
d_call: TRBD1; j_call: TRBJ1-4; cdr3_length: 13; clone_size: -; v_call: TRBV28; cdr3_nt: TGTGCCAGCACCACAGGGGGAAGTGAAAAACTGTTTTTT; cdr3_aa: CASTTGGSEKLFF
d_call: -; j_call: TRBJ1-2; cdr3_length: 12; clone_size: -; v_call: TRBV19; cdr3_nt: TGTGCCAGTAGTATTGGGGAGAGTGGCTACACCTTC; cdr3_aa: CASSIGESGYTF
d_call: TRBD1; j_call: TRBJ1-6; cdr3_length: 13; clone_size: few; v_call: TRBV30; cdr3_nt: TGTGCCTGGGGGGACAGGGGTGATTCACCCCTCCACTTT; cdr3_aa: CAWGDRGDSPLHF